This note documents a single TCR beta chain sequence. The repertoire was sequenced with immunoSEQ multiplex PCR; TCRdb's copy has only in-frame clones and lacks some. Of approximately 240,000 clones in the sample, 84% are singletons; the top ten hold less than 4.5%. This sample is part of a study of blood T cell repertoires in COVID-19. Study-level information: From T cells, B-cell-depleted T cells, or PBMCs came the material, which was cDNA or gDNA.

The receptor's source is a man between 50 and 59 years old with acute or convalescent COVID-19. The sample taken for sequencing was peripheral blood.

CDR3 loop: CASSFVNTGNEKLFF. The CDR3 coding sequence is TGTGCCAGCAGCTTCGTAAATACAGGAAATGAAAAACTGTTTTTT. The gene calls are TRBV5-6 and TRBJ1-4; weak D call: TRBD1 (5 bases). Germline values: CDR1 SGHDT, CDR2 YYEEEE. The CDR3 has 15 amino acids. Deletions cut 2 bases from V and 5 bases from J, with 13 bases between. The complete variable domain, with remaining parts taken from reference TRBV5-6 and TRBJ1-4, reads DAGVTQSPTHLIKTRGQQVTLRCSPKSGHDTVSWYQQALGQGPQFIFQYYEEEERQRGNFPDRFSGHQFPNYSSELNVNALLLGDSALYLCASSFVNTGNEKLFFGSGTQLSVL.